Below are 12 T cell receptor beta chains sequenced from a single sample in a study of CD4 T cells in relation to SARS-CoV-2 and coronaviruses. Their recognized antigens are unknown. Before the COVID-19 pandemic, during about 2010-2019, CD4+ T cells were taken from unexposed donors. After 10 to 11 days of culture, CD4+ T cells were isolated. Profiled with immunoSEQ multiplex PCR; TCRdb holds only in-frame clones, not every one. The sample records more than 20,000 clones, over 65% being singletons. The sequencing input was CD4+ T cells from PBMCs, cultured in vitro. The receptors were gathered from a human donor in good health.

This clone came up a few times. The chain recombines TRBV6-5 with TRBJ1-1; D gene unclear. V was clipped by 6 bases and J by 5 bases, with 13 bases between them. Germline CDR1 is MNHEY and CDR2 is SVGAGI. The length of the CDR3 is 13 residues. The CDR3 region is CASSEGPWTEAFF. The CDR3 bases are TGTGCCAGCAGCGAGGGCCCCTGGACTGAAGCTTTCTTT.

This clone was counted only a few times. This chain connects TRBV5-4 to TRBJ2-2; a weak D match, TRBD1 (5 bases). This CDR3 comprises 16 residues. Germline V gene lookup returns CDR1 SGHNT and CDR2 YYREEE (reference sequence). V lost 1 base to trimming and J lost 2 bases, with 12 bases between them. The CDR3 loop is CASSLKPQANTGELFF. The CDR3, as DNA: TGTGCCAGCAGCTTGAAACCACAGGCTAACACCGGGGAGCTGTTTTTT.

This clone was seen more than once but under ten times. This chain joins TRBV28 and TRBJ2-1; D tentatively reads TRBD1 or TRBD2 (5 bases each). Germline V gene sequence: CDR1 MDHEN, CDR2 SYDVKM. This CDR3 is built from 14 residues. V shed 6 bases and J shed 10 bases, with 19 bases lying between them. The CDR3 reads CASRPGTDISEQFF. The CDR3 DNA is TGTGCCAGCAGACCCGGGACGGATATCAGCGAGCAGTTCTTC.

This clone was counted between two and nine times. V gene TRBV2 combines with J gene TRBJ2-2; 8 positions match TRBD1. The trim removed 9 bases at V and 1 base at J, leaving 7 bases unmatched. The CDR3 spans 15 residues. CDR1 is SNHLY and CDR2 is FYNNEI in the germline V gene. The CDR3 sequence is CASISGTGNTGELFF. The CDR3 coding sequence is TGTGCCAGTATATCCGGGACAGGGAACACCGGGGAGCTGTTTTTT.

The genes are TRBV20-1 and TRBJ2-7, with D unclear. CDR3 length: 14 residues. V lost 3 bases and J 0 bases, leaving 12 bases between the germline ends. Per the germline V gene, CDR1 is DFQATT and CDR2 is SNEGSKA (reference sequence). In DNA form, the CDR3 reads TGCAGTGCTAGTGACCGAGCTTCCTCCTACGAGCAGTACTTC. Its protein product is CSASDRASSYEQYF.

The sample holds a few counts of this clone. V is TRBV5-1 and J is TRBJ1-6; D is unresolved. Trimming cost V 1 base and J 7 bases, with 3 bases left between them. CDR1 and CDR2 (germline): SGHRS, YFSETQ. The CDR3 is 12 amino acids. In nucleotides, the CDR3 is TGCGCCAGCAGCTTGCAAAATTCACCCCTCCACTTT. Translated: CASSLQNSPLHF.

The DNA of the CDR3 is TGTGCCAGCAGCTTGATGGCAGGGGGCGTCGATCAGCCCCAGCATTTT. Amino acids: CASSLMAGGVDQPQHF. This sequence joins TRBV5-5 and TRBJ1-5, with 8 bases matching TRBD1. After removal of 1 base from V and 5 bases from J, the junction contained 8 bases not matched to a gene. The CDR3 totals 16 residues. The germline gives CDR1 SGHKS, CDR2 YYEKEE (reference sequence).

The chain uses TRBV2 and TRBJ2-7; TRBD1 might be the D (6 bases). Germline V gene data show CDR1 as SNHLY and CDR2 as FYNNEI. The CDR3 is 14 residues long. Deletions cut 9 bases from V and 3 bases from J, with 18 bases between. CDR3 in amino acids: CASTLQGTLYEQYF. Written as DNA, the CDR3 is TGTGCCAGTACATTACAGGGTACCCTCTACGAGCAGTACTTC.

This chain uses TRBV10-3 with TRBJ2-1, with 10 bases lining up with TRBD2. Germline values: CDR1 ENHRY, CDR2 SYGVKD. This CDR3 is 14 amino acids long. Unmatched junction bases numbered 7, after V lost 6 bases and J lost 8 bases. The CDR3: CAISEREGGDEQFF. The DNA for the CDR3 is TGTGCCATCAGCGAGCGGGAGGGGGGGGATGAGCAGTTCTTC.

The rearrangement uses TRBV5-6 and TRBJ1-1; D is possibly TRBD1 (5 bases). V was pared by 4 bases and J by 1 base, with 14 bases between. Germline V CDR1 and CDR2: SGHDT, YYEEEE. The CDR3 is 15 amino acids. CDR3 loop: CASSGRGRTNTEAFF. Written as DNA, the CDR3 is TGTGCCAGCAGCGGGAGGGGACGGACGAACACTGAAGCTTTCTTT.

J is TRBJ1-1 and V is TRBV12-3 or TRBV12-4, with D tentatively TRBD1 (5 bases). The CDR3 runs to 13 residues. Deletions cut 5 bases from V and 1 base from J, with 8 bases between. The CDR3 bases are TGTGCCAGCAGTGGGGACGGGAACACTGAAGCTTTCTTT. Its protein product is CASSGDGNTEAFF.

The rearrangement uses TRBV20-1 and TRBJ1-1, with D unclear. V dropped 3 bases and J dropped 1 base, with 0 bases sitting between them. The V gene's germline CDR1 is DFQATT and CDR2 SNEGSKA (reference sequence). This CDR3 is 10 amino acids long. The CDR3 coding sequence is TGCAGTGCTAGGAACACTGAAGCTTTCTTT. The encoded protein is CSARNTEAFF.